A selection of T cell receptor beta chains follows, all from one sample in a study of blood T cell repertoires in COVID-19. Sequencing was performed with immunoSEQ multiplex PCR; in TCRdb, only in-frame clones are kept and a portion is missing. This sample yields roughly 70,000 clones, of which 80% to 90% are seen a single time; around 5% belongs to the top ten. Sequencing used peripheral blood. These receptors originate from a woman of 80 years or more with active or convalescent COVID-19. Each CDR3 is given with its conserved first and last residue. The order of the fields is D gene, clone size, V gene, J gene, CDR3 DNA, CDR3 protein. A D gene is named only where the DNA matches it firmly. Some rows have no size entry. The others give once, few or many, or a class for an expanded clone.

-,-,TRBV5-1,TRBJ2-3,TGCGCCAGCAGCTTGGGTCAGGGGGGCGATACGCAGTATTTT,CASSLGQGGDTQYF
TRBD1,-,TRBV30,TRBJ1-5,TGTGCCTGGGACAGGGGGCTAAATCAGCCCCAGCATTTT,CAWDRGLNQPQHF
-,few,TRBV2,TRBJ2-1,TGTGCCAGCAGTGGTCAGGGGTCCCATGAGCAGTTCTTC,CASSGQGSHEQFF
-,-,TRBV7-2,TRBJ2-5,TGTGCCAGCAGCTTAAGACCCGGGGTTGGGGAGACCCAGTACTTC,CASSLRPGVGETQYF
TRBD1,-,TRBV9,TRBJ1-2,TGTGCCAGCAGCCCGGGACAGAAATATGGCTACACCTTC,CASSPGQKYGYTF
TRBD2,few,TRBV19,TRBJ2-7,TGTGCCAGTAGCCGACACGACAGCGGGGACTCCTACGAGCAGTACTTC,CASSRHDSGDSYEQYF
TRBD1,-,TRBV4-3,TRBJ1-6,TGCGCCAGCAGCCGGGACAGGGGGCGTTTAGTCAATTCACCCCTCCACTTT,CASSRDRGRLVNSPLHF
-,many,TRBV19,TRBJ2-3,TGTGCCAGTAAACAGTCCTTTAGCACAGATACGCAGTATTTT,CASKQSFSTDTQYF
TRBD2,-,TRBV18,TRBJ2-3,TGTGCCAGCTCAACCCTGACTAGCGGGACAGATACGCAGTATTTT,CASSTLTSGTDTQYF
-,-,TRBV2,TRBJ2-7,TGTGCCAGCAGTGTGAAAGACACCGAGCAGTACTTC,CASSVKDTEQYF
TRBD1,few,TRBV4-2,TRBJ1-5,TGTGCCAGCAGCCAAGTAAGGTACAGGGGCCGATCAAATAGCAATCAGCCCCAGCATTTT,CASSQVRYRGRSNSNQPQHF
TRBD1,-,TRBV29-1,TRBJ2-7,TGCAGCGTTGATCTTTATAAGGGGACAGGGGTCTACGAGCAGTACTTC,CSVDLYKGTGVYEQYF
TRBD1,-,TRBV7-2,TRBJ2-7,TGTGCCAGCAGCTTAAGCCCCGGGACAGGGGCCGGTTACGAGCAGTACTTC,CASSLSPGTGAGYEQYF
-,once,TRBV28,TRBJ1-2,TGTGCCAGCAGTTTTTACGAGGTATCCCGGTATGGCTACACCTTC,CASSFYEVSRYGYTF
-,-,TRBV15,TRBJ2-7,TGTGCCACCAGCAGAGACGGAGCCTACGAGCAGTACTTC,CATSRDGAYEQYF
-,-,TRBV18,TRBJ2-3,TGTGCCAGCTCACCACTTGGGACTCCCACAGATACGCAGTATTTT,CASSPLGTPTDTQYF
TRBD2,-,TRBV3-1/TRBV3-2,TRBJ2-7,TGTGCCAGCAGCCAAGATCAGGTGGTTGGATGGCGATGCGGGAGGGCTGGGGAGCAGTACTTC,CASSQDQVVGWRCGRAGEQYF
-,-,TRBV28,TRBJ2-1,TGTGCCAGCAGTTTATACTATATCGTCGGTTCCTACAATGAGCAGTTCTTC,CASSLYYIVGSYNEQFF
-,-,TRBV5-6,TRBJ2-7,TGTGCCAGCAGCTGGGTTTTCCGGGATGGCTACGAGCAGTACTTC,CASSWVFRDGYEQYF
-,-,TRBV2,TRBJ2-3,TGTGCCAGCAGTGCGATCGGGGGCACAGATACGCAGTATTTT,CASSAIGGTDTQYF
-,-,TRBV28,TRBJ1-1,TGTGCCAGCAGTCCACCGACCCTCGGGGCTGAAGCTTTCTTT,CASSPPTLGAEAFF
TRBD1,-,TRBV13,TRBJ1-2,TGTGCCAGCAGCATTTTCGGGACAGGGCTAGATGGCTACACCTTC,CASSIFGTGLDGYTF
-,-,TRBV18,TRBJ1-4,TGTGCCAGCTCACCTGGGGTCGGGGATGAAAAACTGTTTTTT,CASSPGVGDEKLFF
-,-,TRBV4-3,TRBJ1-6,TGCGCCAGCAGCCGCAGCGAGAGTGACTCACCCCTCCACTTT,CASSRSESDSPLHF
TRBD1,-,TRBV24-1,TRBJ2-7,TGTGCCACCAGCTTGGAACAGGGGGGCCACGAGCAGTACTTC,CATSLEQGGHEQYF
TRBD2,few,TRBV5-1,TRBJ2-5,TGCGCCAGCAGCTTGGATGGCGGGAGGGAAGAGACCCAGTACTTC,CASSLDGGREETQYF
TRBD1,few,TRBV29-1,TRBJ2-3,TGCAGCGCGGAACGGACCCCGGGACAGGGGTCCACAGATACGCAGTATTTT,CSAERTPGQGSTDTQYF
TRBD2,-,TRBV7-2,TRBJ2-2,TGTGCCAGCAGAGGGCCTGGGACTAGCACCACCGGGGAGCTGTTTTTT,CASRGPGTSTTGELFF
TRBD1,-,TRBV24-1,TRBJ1-2,TGTGCCACCAGTGAGGGCGGACAGGGGACCAACTATGGCTACACCTTC,CATSEGGQGTNYGYTF
TRBD1,-,TRBV4-3,TRBJ2-7,TGCGCCAGCAGCCAAGACGAGGGGGACAGCTACGAGCAGTACTTC,CASSQDEGDSYEQYF
TRBD1,-,TRBV2,TRBJ2-2,TGTGCCGGAGGACAGGGGAGGAAAGGAGGCACCGGGGAGCTGTTTTTT,CAGGQGRKGGTGELFF
-,-,TRBV21-1,TRBJ2-2,TGTGCCAGCAGCATCTTACGGAGGGACACTGGTTCAGGGGAGGGGACCGGGGAGCTGTTTTTT,CASSILRRDTGSGEGTGELFF